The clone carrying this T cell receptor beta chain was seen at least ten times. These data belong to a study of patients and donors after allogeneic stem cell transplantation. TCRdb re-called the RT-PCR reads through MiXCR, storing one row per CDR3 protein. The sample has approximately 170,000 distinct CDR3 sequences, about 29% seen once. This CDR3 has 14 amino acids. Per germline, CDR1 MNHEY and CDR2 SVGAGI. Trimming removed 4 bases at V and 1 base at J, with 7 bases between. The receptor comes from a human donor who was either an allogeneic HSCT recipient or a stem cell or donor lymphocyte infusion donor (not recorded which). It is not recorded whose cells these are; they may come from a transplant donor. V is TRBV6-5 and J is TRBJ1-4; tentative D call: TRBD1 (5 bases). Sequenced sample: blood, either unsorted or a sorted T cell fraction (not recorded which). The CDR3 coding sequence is TGTGCCAGCAGTTGGGGCAGAACTAATGAAAAACTGTTTTTT. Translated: CASSWGRTNEKLFF.